This is a list of T cell receptor beta chains from one sample in a study of T cell responses to AZD1222 COVID-19 vaccine. The repertoire was sequenced with immunoSEQ multiplex PCR; TCRdb's copy has only in-frame clones and lacks some. The table records roughly 170,000 clones, roughly 88% of them present only once. The sample in question was peripheral blood, obtained on day 0 of AZD1222 vaccination. The receptors shown here come from an adult in good health. The CDR3 runs from the conserved cysteine through the conserved F or W. The D gene is left open where the match is weak. Clone size is given for some rows only: seen once, a few or many times, or a class if the clone is expanded.

j_call: TRBJ2-7
clone_size: once
v_call: TRBV29-1
d_call: NA
cdr3_nt: TGCAGCGTTGAAGATTCCAGGACATTTCCCTACGAGCAGTACTTC
cdr3_aa: CSVEDSRTFPYEQYF

j_call: TRBJ2-5
clone_size: NA
v_call: TRBV6-5
d_call: NA
cdr3_nt: TGTGCCAGCAGTTACTCTTCCGGGGGCCAAGAGACCCAGTACTTC
cdr3_aa: CASSYSSGGQETQYF

j_call: TRBJ1-5
clone_size: NA
v_call: TRBV28
d_call: NA
cdr3_nt: TGTGCCAGCAGTTTAGAAAATCAGCCCCAGCATTTT
cdr3_aa: CASSLENQPQHF

j_call: TRBJ2-6
clone_size: NA
v_call: TRBV19
d_call: NA
cdr3_nt: TGTGCCAGTACCACGGGCGGTTTCGGGGCCAACGTCCTGACTTTC
cdr3_aa: CASTTGGFGANVLTF

j_call: TRBJ2-1
clone_size: NA
v_call: TRBV28
d_call: TRBD2
cdr3_nt: TGTGCCAGCAGCCCATCTAGCGGGGGGTACAATGAGCAGTTCTTC
cdr3_aa: CASSPSSGGYNEQFF

j_call: TRBJ2-7
clone_size: NA
v_call: TRBV9
d_call: TRBD2
cdr3_nt: TGTGCCAGCAGCGTAAGCGGGAGGGACACCTACGAGCAGTACTTC
cdr3_aa: CASSVSGRDTYEQYF

j_call: TRBJ1-6
clone_size: NA
v_call: TRBV11-1
d_call: NA
cdr3_nt: TGTGCCAGCAGCTTCGTGAGGGATAATTCACCCCTCCACTTT
cdr3_aa: CASSFVRDNSPLHF

j_call: TRBJ2-1
clone_size: NA
v_call: TRBV7-8
d_call: NA
cdr3_nt: TGTGCCAGCAGCGAACTCAGGGATTCCTACAATGAGCAGTTCTTC
cdr3_aa: CASSELRDSYNEQFF

j_call: TRBJ2-3
clone_size: NA
v_call: TRBV4-1
d_call: TRBD2
cdr3_nt: TGCGCCAGCAGCAAAACTAGCGGTCGAGCACAGGATACGCAGTATTTT
cdr3_aa: CASSKTSGRAQDTQYF

j_call: TRBJ1-2
clone_size: NA
v_call: TRBV5-1
d_call: NA
cdr3_nt: TGCGCCAGCAGCTTGAATCCAGGGGCTTCTAACTATGGCTACACCTTC
cdr3_aa: CASSLNPGASNYGYTF

j_call: TRBJ1-6
clone_size: few
v_call: TRBV11-2
d_call: NA
cdr3_nt: TGTGCCAGCAGCTTAGAACCTAGCGGTAATTCACCCCTCCACTTT
cdr3_aa: CASSLEPSGNSPLHF

j_call: TRBJ2-1
clone_size: NA
v_call: TRBV28
d_call: NA
cdr3_nt: TGTGCCAGCAGTTTATATCAGCGGACCGACAATGAGCAGTTCTTC
cdr3_aa: CASSLYQRTDNEQFF

j_call: TRBJ1-6
clone_size: NA
v_call: TRBV11-2
d_call: NA
cdr3_nt: TGTGCCAGCAGCTTAGAGGCTAATTCACCCCTCCACTTT
cdr3_aa: CASSLEANSPLHF

j_call: TRBJ2-5
clone_size: NA
v_call: TRBV5-1
d_call: NA
cdr3_nt: TGCGCCAGCAGTCGAGGACGAGGGATAGAGACCCAGTACTTC
cdr3_aa: CASSRGRGIETQYF

j_call: TRBJ2-7
clone_size: few
v_call: TRBV27
d_call: NA
cdr3_nt: TGTGCCAGCAGTTTAAGAGGCAACTACGAGCAGTACTTC
cdr3_aa: CASSLRGNYEQYF

j_call: TRBJ1-6
clone_size: NA
v_call: TRBV7-9
d_call: NA
cdr3_nt: TGTGCCAGCAGCTACGGACATTCTAATTCACCCCTCCACTTT
cdr3_aa: CASSYGHSNSPLHF

j_call: TRBJ1-1
clone_size: NA
v_call: TRBV9
d_call: TRBD1
cdr3_nt: TGTGCCAGCAGCGGGTCGGGACAGGTCGACACTGAAGCTTTCTTT
cdr3_aa: CASSGSGQVDTEAFF

j_call: TRBJ2-2
clone_size: NA
v_call: TRBV18
d_call: NA
cdr3_nt: TGTGCCAGCTCTCCAGAGGACTTGACCGGGGAGCTGTTTTTT
cdr3_aa: CASSPEDLTGELFF

j_call: TRBJ1-6
clone_size: NA
v_call: TRBV5-6
d_call: NA
cdr3_nt: TGTGCCAGCAGCTTGTTATCAGGGACCAATTCACCCCTCCACTTT
cdr3_aa: CASSLLSGTNSPLHF

j_call: TRBJ1-4
clone_size: NA
v_call: TRBV6-5
d_call: NA
cdr3_nt: TGTGCCAGCAGTTCGGGCCTTCGGGGTGGGCAACTGTTTTTT
cdr3_aa: CASSSGLRGGQLFF

j_call: TRBJ1-6
clone_size: NA
v_call: TRBV19
d_call: TRBD1
cdr3_nt: TGTGCCAGTAGTCCGGGTGACAGGGGCAATTCACCCCTCCACTTT
cdr3_aa: CASSPGDRGNSPLHF

j_call: TRBJ1-6
clone_size: NA
v_call: TRBV10-2
d_call: TRBD1
cdr3_nt: TGCGCCAGCAGGGGCCCCACAAACAGGGGAATATCACCCCTCCACTTT
cdr3_aa: CASRGPTNRGISPLHF

j_call: TRBJ2-7
clone_size: once
v_call: TRBV7-8
d_call: TRBD2
cdr3_nt: TGTGCCAGCAGCTTAGTTGGGCTAGCGGGTGTCTACGAGCAGTACTTC
cdr3_aa: CASSLVGLAGVYEQYF

j_call: TRBJ1-5
clone_size: NA
v_call: TRBV6-2/TRBV6-3
d_call: NA
cdr3_nt: TGTGCCAGCAGTTACTCCGCGGGGAGTCGCAATCAGCCCCAGCATTTT
cdr3_aa: CASSYSAGSRNQPQHF

j_call: TRBJ1-5
clone_size: NA
v_call: TRBV20-1
d_call: NA
cdr3_nt: TGCAGTGCTAGTTTGGATAGCAATCAGCCCCAGCATTTT
cdr3_aa: CSASLDSNQPQHF

j_call: TRBJ2-1
clone_size: NA
v_call: TRBV9
d_call: NA
cdr3_nt: TGTGCCAGCAGCGTAGTGGGTTCCCATGAGCAGTTCTTC
cdr3_aa: CASSVVGSHEQFF

j_call: TRBJ1-6
clone_size: few
v_call: TRBV18
d_call: NA
cdr3_nt: TGTGCCAGCTCACCTGGACAGCTACCCCTCCACTTT
cdr3_aa: CASSPGQLPLHF

j_call: TRBJ2-7
clone_size: NA
v_call: TRBV7-8
d_call: TRBD1
cdr3_nt: TGTGCCAGCAACGACAGGGGTCCTATACTAGGCGAGCAGTACTTC
cdr3_aa: CASNDRGPILGEQYF

j_call: TRBJ2-3
clone_size: NA
v_call: TRBV13
d_call: NA
cdr3_nt: TGTGCCAGCAGCTTAACCGGGGTGACAGATACGCAGTATTTT
cdr3_aa: CASSLTGVTDTQYF

j_call: TRBJ2-3
clone_size: NA
v_call: TRBV10-3
d_call: TRBD2
cdr3_nt: TGTGCCATCAGCTGGCTAGCGGGGACCACAGATACGCAGTATTTT
cdr3_aa: CAISWLAGTTDTQYF

j_call: TRBJ1-2
clone_size: NA
v_call: TRBV11-2
d_call: NA
cdr3_nt: TGTGCCAGCAGCTTAGAAGTGACGACATGGACTACGGGTGGCTACACCTTC
cdr3_aa: CASSLEVTTWTTGGYTF

j_call: TRBJ2-7
clone_size: NA
v_call: TRBV7-2
d_call: NA
cdr3_nt: TGTGCCAGCAGCTTAGCGGCTCGCTACGAGCAGTACTTC
cdr3_aa: CASSLAARYEQYF

j_call: TRBJ2-3
clone_size: NA
v_call: TRBV28
d_call: NA
cdr3_nt: TGTGCCAGCAGTTTATTGTCGAGTGCAGATACGCAGTATTTT
cdr3_aa: CASSLLSSADTQYF

j_call: TRBJ2-1
clone_size: NA
v_call: TRBV7-8
d_call: TRBD2
cdr3_nt: TGTGCCAGCCGCGGGACTAGCGGGAGTTGGGAGCAGTTCTTC
cdr3_aa: CASRGTSGSWEQFF

j_call: TRBJ2-7
clone_size: few
v_call: TRBV24-1
d_call: NA
cdr3_nt: TGTGCCACCAGTGATCCGGCAGGTAGCTACGAGCAGTACTTC
cdr3_aa: CATSDPAGSYEQYF